This entry describes one T cell receptor beta chain. The protocol was immunoSEQ multiplex PCR, while the TCRdb copy is restricted to in-frame clones and leaves out a portion. Of nearly 95,000 clones in the sample, 90% to 95% were seen once. CDR3 length: 16 residues. The V end was cut by 0 bases, the J end by 4 bases, with 16 bases between. CDR1 is SGHTA and CDR2 is FQGNSA in the germline V gene. These data come from a study of Tregs in tolerant kidney transplant recipients. The input for sequencing was CD4+ T cells from blood, taken before the transplant. The chain joins TRBV7-2 to TRBJ2-7; maybe TRBD1 (6 bases). The sequence was obtained from a human donor who received a combined kidney and bone marrow transplant. CDR3 sequence reads: CASSLAHWGPPYEQYF. The DNA for the CDR3 is TGTGCCAGCAGCTTAGCGCACTGGGGGCCCCCGTACGAGCAGTACTTC.